This passage covers 23 T cell receptor beta chains from one sample sequenced in a study of early T cells in non-severe SARS-CoV-2 infection. TCRdb re-called the 5' RACE reads with MiXCR, one entry per CDR3 protein. The sample consists of 70,000 to 85,000 distinct CDR3 sequences, roughly 4.7% of them appearing once. Sample: whole blood, taken at baseline. The source of these receptors is an adult who was a healthcare worker with PCR-confirmed SARS-CoV-2 infection or an uninfected control (not recorded which).

The chain uses TRBV7-9 and TRBJ2-7, with D perhaps matching TRBD1 or TRBD2 (5 bases each). V gave up 5 bases and J gave up 4 bases, with 18 bases separating them. CDR1 is SEHNR and CDR2 is FQNEAQ in the germline V gene (reference sequence). The CDR3 runs to 15 residues. The CDR3 region has the DNA TGTGCCAGCAGCGGCACCGGGACGGAATGGTACGAGCAGTACTTC. Its translation: CASSGTGTEWYEQYF.

This clonotype was counted many times. The chain carries TRBV18 and TRBJ1-5, with 9 bases that match TRBD1. Germline assignment: CDR1 KGHSH and CDR2 LQKENI. With V trimmed by 3 bases and J by 7 bases, 10 bases remained unmatched. The CDR3 contains 16 residues. The CDR3 protein is CASSPLASDRGQPQHF. The CDR3 nucleotides read TGTGCCAGCTCACCTTTAGCCAGTGACAGGGGGCAGCCCCAGCATTTT.

This clonotype was observed a few times. This chain uses TRBV4-2 with TRBJ2-1; 10 bases are shared with TRBD2. Per germline, CDR1 LGHNA and CDR2 YNFKEQ. The CDR3 contains 16 residues. V was pared by 0 bases and J by 2 bases, with 1 base of the junction left unmatched. The CDR3 DNA follows: TGTGCCAGCAGCCAAGATGGGACTAGCGCCTACAATGAGCAGTTCTTC. The encoded protein is CASSQDGTSAYNEQFF.

V gene TRBV15 combines with J gene TRBJ2-5, with D perhaps matching TRBD2 (6 bases). The CDR3 totals 18 residues. CDR1 LNHNV and CDR2 YYDKDF come from the germline V gene (reference sequence). Trimming removed 0 bases at V and 3 bases at J, with 20 bases between. CDR3 protein: CATSREPDSGAQEETQYF. The CDR3 nucleotides read TGTGCCACCAGCAGAGAGCCTGACTCGGGAGCGCAGGAAGAGACCCAGTACTTC.

The chain uses TRBV3-1 and TRBJ2-3, with 7 nucleotides matching TRBD2. V gave up 0 bases and J gave up 4 bases; unmatched junction bases: 7. This CDR3 comprises 16 residues. Looked up from germline, CDR1 is LGHDT and CDR2 is YNNKEL (reference sequence). Here the CDR3 reads CASSQEGGSGSDTQYF. As DNA, the CDR3 is TGTGCCAGCAGCCAAGAGGGCGGGAGCGGATCAGATACGCAGTATTTT.

This clonotype was counted ten times or more. The genes are TRBV27 and TRBJ2-1; TRBD1 matches at 9 bases. CDR3 length: 14 amino acids. Germline trimming cut 6 bases from V and 5 bases from J; bases unmatched to any gene: 5. Per germline, CDR1 MNHEY and CDR2 SMNVEV (reference sequence). DNA for the CDR3: TGTGCCAGCAGGATACAGGGGGCAAACAATGAGCAGTTCTTC. It encodes CASRIQGANNEQFF.

This clonotype came up many times. The chain combines TRBV27 with TRBJ2-3; perhaps D is TRBD1 or TRBD2 (5 bases each). CDR3 length: 14 amino acids. Per germline, CDR1 MNHEY and CDR2 SMNVEV (reference sequence). Trimming removed 6 bases at V and 5 bases at J, with 15 bases between. The CDR3 is CASSLLAGLDTQYF. In DNA, the CDR3 is TGTGCCAGCAGCCTTCTAGCAGGGTTAGATACGCAGTATTTT.

This clonotype has a handful of counts. This chain joins TRBV27 and TRBJ2-1, with D tentatively TRBD1 (6 bases). This CDR3 contains 17 residues. Germline V gene lookup returns CDR1 MNHEY and CDR2 SMNVEV (reference sequence). The V end was cut by 6 bases, the J end by 3 bases, with 21 bases between. CDR3 loop: CASSDRMTIYGYNEQFF. CDR3 bases: TGTGCCAGCAGCGACAGGATGACGATATACGGCTACAATGAGCAGTTCTTC.

The genes are TRBV20-1 and TRBJ2-2, with 9 nucleotides matching TRBD1. After removal of 1 base from V and 7 bases from J, the junction contained 4 bases not matched to a gene. The germline gives CDR1 DFQATT, CDR2 SNEGSKA (reference sequence). This CDR3 region has 14 residues. The CDR3 spells CSARGQGVDGELFF. CDR3 coding DNA: TGCAGTGCTAGAGGACAGGGGGTAGACGGGGAGCTGTTTTTT.

As regards this clonotype: A much larger clone differs by one base, so this may be a read error. V and J are TRBV18 and TRBJ2-3; D gene ambiguous. Germline CDR1 KGHSH, CDR2 LQKENI. This CDR3 comprises 15 residues. The DNA of the CDR3 is TGTGCCAGCTCACCACGGGTGGGCAGCACAGATTCGCAGTATTTT. Translation: CASSPRVGSTDSQYF.

This clonotype was detected ten times or more. The chain joins TRBV20-1 to TRBJ1-5; 7 nucleotides match TRBD1. With 2 bases clipped from V and 7 bases from J, the junction kept 8 bases outside the gene matches. There are 14 residues in the CDR3. Per the germline V gene, CDR1 is DFQATT and CDR2 is SNEGSKA (reference sequence). The chain's CDR3 is CSARTGEGGQPQHF. In DNA form, the CDR3 reads TGCAGTGCTAGAACAGGGGAGGGGGGCCAGCCCCAGCATTTT.

In its sample, this clonotype was seen many times. The chain uses TRBV28 and TRBJ2-3; D possibly uses TRBD1 or TRBD2 (5 bases each). Trimming took 5 bases from V and 2 from J, leaving 14 bases between them. Germline CDR1 MDHEN, CDR2 SYDVKM. The CDR3 runs 15 residues. Written as DNA, the CDR3 is TGTGCCAGCAGTGGGGGACCCGTGATCACAGATACGCAGTATTTT. Protein product: CASSGGPVITDTQYF.

The rearrangement uses TRBV28 and TRBJ2-4; D may correspond to TRBD1 or TRBD2 (6 bases each). Per germline, CDR1 MDHEN and CDR2 SYDVKM. The CDR3 sequence is 16 residues long. The V end was cut by 5 bases, the J end by 1 base, with 15 bases between. The CDR3 region is CASSPWRGEAKNIQYF. The CDR3 DNA is TGTGCCAGCAGTCCCTGGAGGGGGGAGGCCAAAAACATTCAGTACTTC. The variable domain in full, with the rest retrieved from reference TRBV28 and TRBJ2-4, is DVKVTQSSRYLVKRTGEKVFLECVQDMDHENMFWYRQDPGLGLRLIYFSYDVKMKEKGDIPEGYSVSREKKERFSLILESASTNQTSMYLCASSPWRGEAKNIQYFGAGTRLSVL.

The table lists this clonotype with many counts. The gene calls are TRBV6-6 and TRBJ2-2, with 8 bases aligning to TRBD1. The CDR3 is 14 amino acids. The ends lost 6 bases at V and 4 bases at J; junction bases unmatched: 4. Looked up from germline, CDR1 is MNHNY and CDR2 is SVGAGI (reference sequence). For the CDR3, the DNA is TGTGCCAGCAGCCTGGGACAGGCCACCGGGGAGCTGTTTTTT. This gives the protein CASSLGQATGELFF.

This clonotype was observed many times. The chain couples TRBV6-5 to TRBJ2-7, with TRBD1 matching over 8 bases. The trim removed 4 bases at V and 6 bases at J, leaving 5 bases unmatched. This CDR3 is 13 amino acids long. Germline CDR1 is MNHEY and CDR2 is SVGAGI. This CDR3 is CASSWGTGTEQYF. CDR3 coding DNA: TGTGCCAGCAGTTGGGGGACAGGCACCGAGCAGTACTTC.

Many counts were recorded for this clonotype. V usage is TRBV12-3 or TRBV12-4 and J usage is TRBJ1-5; 8 bases agree with TRBD1. This CDR3 spans 15 amino acids. J lost 4 bases, V lost 6 bases, and 8 bases had no gene match. The CDR3 nucleotides read TGTGCCAGCAGAGAAAGACAGGGGAGGAATCAGCCCCAGCATTTT. Its protein is CASRERQGRNQPQHF.

The table lists this clonotype with many counts. The J gene is TRBJ2-1, the V gene TRBV20-1; TRBD2 matches at 9 bases. Germline assignment: CDR1 DFQATT and CDR2 SNEGSKA (reference sequence). The CDR3 is 17 residues long. The trim removed 4 bases at V and 1 base at J, leaving 11 bases unmatched. The CDR3, as DNA: TGCAGTGCTATGAAAGCGGGAGGCCCTTTGTCCTACAATGAGCAGTTCTTC. It encodes CSAMKAGGPLSYNEQFF.

This clonotype appeared many times. The chain links TRBV19 to TRBJ2-1; no definite D call. Deletions cut 7 bases from V and 7 bases from J, with 20 bases between. Germline CDR1 LNHDA, CDR2 SQIVND (reference sequence). CDR3 length: 15 amino acids. CDR3 protein: CASTPSLRARNEQFF. Here the CDR3 DNA reads TGTGCCAGTACCCCATCACTTAGGGCTCGGAATGAGCAGTTCTTC.

This clonotype was detected ten times or more. This chain joins TRBV15 and TRBJ2-6, with D unresolved. Trimming took off 4 bases at V and 2 bases at J, with 9 bases between the two ends. The CDR3 length is 15 residues. Germline CDR1 reads LNHNV; CDR2 reads YYDKDF (reference sequence). The CDR3 loop reads CATSNGWAGANVLTF. CDR3 coding DNA: TGTGCCACCAGCAATGGCTGGGCTGGGGCCAACGTCCTGACTTTC.

Many counts were recorded for this clonotype. J is TRBJ2-1 and V is TRBV6-1; 10 nucleotides agree with TRBD1. The CDR3 is 17 residues long. CDR1 MNHNS and CDR2 SASEGT come from the germline V gene. V gave up 6 bases and J gave up 5 bases; unmatched junction bases: 13. CDR3 in DNA: TGTGCCAGCAGGAATCCAAGGGGACAGGGGATCAACAATGAGCAGTTCTTC. It specifies CASRNPRGQGINNEQFF.

This clonotype was observed at least ten times. The CDR3 DNA reads as TGTGCCAGCAGCTTGAGCCAATTATACAATGAGCAGTTCTTC. It codes for CASSLSQLYNEQFF. The chain carries TRBV11-2 and TRBJ2-1; D is unclear. Between the trimmed V and J ends, which lost 3 bases and 4 bases, there was a span of 10 bases. Germline V lookup: CDR1 SGHAT, CDR2 FQNNGV. The CDR3 totals 14 residues.

The gene calls are TRBV14 and TRBJ2-1; 14 nucleotides match TRBD2. V shed 5 bases, J shed 4 bases, and the junction held 13 bases outside the gene matches. Germline loops: CDR1 SGHDN, CDR2 FVKESK. This CDR3 contains 19 residues. The CDR3 DNA reads TGTGCCAGCAGCTCCCGCCGCGGGACTAGCGGGGGAAGGTACAATGAGCAGTTCTTC. Amino acid sequence: CASSSRRGTSGGRYNEQFF.

Only a few counts were recorded for this clonotype. CDR3 loop: CASGRGETQYF. As DNA, the CDR3 is TGTGCCAGCGGACGGGGGGAGACCCAGTACTTC. The chain links TRBV27 to TRBJ2-5; maybe TRBD2 (6 bases). This CDR3 spans 11 amino acids. The V and J ends lost 8 bases and 5 bases respectively, with 9 bases between them. The germline CDR1 and CDR2 sequences are MNHEY and SMNVEV (reference sequence).